Listed here are 4 T cell receptor beta chains from one sample, sequenced in a study of T-cell memory formation after mild COVID-19. MiXCR was run by TCRdb on the 5' RACE reads, yielding one entry per CDR3 protein. The profile covers 13,000 or so distinct CDR3 sequences, with about 14% appearing a single time and 55% taken by the ten largest. The specimen was PBMCs or a T cell subset sorted from them (not recorded which). These receptors were collected from a man aged 18 to 30 who had mild COVID-19 (a few samples of this study predate the infection). Cell type and time point are not known.

The gene calls are TRBV6-2 or TRBV6-3 and TRBJ1-1; D gene ambiguous. V was cut by 4 bases and J by 6 bases, with 9 bases left in between. Per germline, CDR1 MNHEY and CDR2 SVGEGT. The CDR3 length is 12 residues. CDR3 nucleotides: TGTGCCAGCAGTTTGGGTGGCTCTGAAGCTTTCTTT. It encodes CASSLGGSEAFF.

This rearrangement joins TRBV5-1 to TRBJ1-2, with TRBD1 identical over 7 bases. The CDR3 loop spans 14 amino acids. V lost 4 bases, J lost 1 base, and 4 bases stayed unmatched. CDR1 and CDR2 from the germline V gene are SGHRS and YFSETQ. The CDR3 region is CASSPTGYNYGYTF. CDR3 sequence (DNA): TGCGCCAGCAGCCCGACAGGGTATAACTATGGCTACACCTTC.

There are many counts of this clonotype. CDR3 coding DNA: TGCGCCAGCAGCCCCGTGGGGACAGGGGGCACTGAAGCTTTCTTT. Amino acid sequence: CASSPVGTGGTEAFF. The chain uses TRBV5-1 and TRBJ1-1, with 11 positions matching TRBD1. The length of the CDR3 is 15 residues. Trimming cost V 4 bases and J 4 bases; bases outside gene matches: 6. CDR1 and CDR2 from the germline V gene are SGHRS and YFSETQ.

In its sample, this clonotype was seen many times. The V gene is TRBV7-6, the J gene TRBJ2-2, with a possible D match to TRBD2 (5 bases). The CDR3 runs to 13 residues. From germline, CDR1 is SGHVS and CDR2 FNYEAQ. V was shortened by 1 base and J by 6 bases, with 6 bases between the two germline ends. The CDR3 protein is CASSLEAAGELFF. The CDR3 DNA reads as TGTGCCAGCAGCTTAGAAGCGGCCGGGGAGCTGTTTTTT. Together with reference TRBV7-6 and TRBJ2-2, the CDR3 gives the full variable domain: GAGVSQSPRYKVTKRGQDVALRCDPISGHVSLYWYRQALGQGPEFLTYFNYEAQQDKSGLPNDRFSAERPEGSISTLTIQRTEQRDSAMYRCASSLEAAGELFFGEGSRLTVL.